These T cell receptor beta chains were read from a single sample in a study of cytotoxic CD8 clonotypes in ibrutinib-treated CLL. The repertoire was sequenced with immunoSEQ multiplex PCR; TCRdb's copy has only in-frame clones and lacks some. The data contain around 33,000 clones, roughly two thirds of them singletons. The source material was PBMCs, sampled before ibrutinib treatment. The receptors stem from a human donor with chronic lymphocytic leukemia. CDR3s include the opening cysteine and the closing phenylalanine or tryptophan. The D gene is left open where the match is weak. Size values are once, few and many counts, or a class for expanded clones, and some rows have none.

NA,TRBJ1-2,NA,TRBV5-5,TGTGCCAGCAGTAGGGATACGGCCTCGAACTATGGCTACACCTTC,CASSRDTASNYGYTF
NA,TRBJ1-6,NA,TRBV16,TGTGCCAGCAGCGATAGCTCCTATAATTCACCCCTCCACTTT,CASSDSSYNSPLHF
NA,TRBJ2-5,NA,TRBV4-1,TGCGCCAGCAGCCAAGATTGGGGTCGGTCCTTGATGCACTTC,CASSQDWGRSLMHF
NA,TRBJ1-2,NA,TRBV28,TGTGCCTGCAAAAAGAGGGCGTCTAACTATGGCTACACCTTC,CACKKRASNYGYTF
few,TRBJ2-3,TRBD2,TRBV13,TGTGCCAGCAGCCGCTCCGGACTAGCGGGAGTGGGAGATACGCAGTATTTT,CASSRSGLAGVGDTQYF
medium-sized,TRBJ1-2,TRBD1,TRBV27,TGTGCCAGCAGTCGAGCCGGACAGGGGTCGTTTGGCTACACCTTC,CASSRAGQGSFGYTF
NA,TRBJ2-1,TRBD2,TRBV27,TGTGCCAGCAGTTTATCGTGGGGAGGGAGTGAGCAGTTCTTC,CASSLSWGGSEQFF
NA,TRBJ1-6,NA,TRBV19,TGTGCCAGTAGTAACAGGGCTCCTAATTCACCCCTCCACTTT,CASSNRAPNSPLHF
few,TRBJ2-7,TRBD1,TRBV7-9,TGTGCCAGCAGCTTAGTACAGGGGGCGACCTACGAGCAGTACTTC,CASSLVQGATYEQYF
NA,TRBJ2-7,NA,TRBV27,TGTGCCAGCAGTTCTACGACCCATTACGAGCAGTACTTC,CASSSTTHYEQYF
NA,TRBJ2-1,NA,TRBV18,TGTGCCAGCTCACCACTGGCAGGAAACTACAATGAGCAGTTCTTC,CASSPLAGNYNEQFF
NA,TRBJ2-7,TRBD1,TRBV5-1,TGCGCCAGCATCCCAGGGGGCGAAACAAAAGCCGAGCAGTACTTC,CASIPGGETKAEQYF